The count of the clone carrying this TCR beta chain is one. CDR3 length: 14 amino acids. In germline, CDR1 is SNHLY, CDR2 FYNNEI. Trimming removed 8 bases from V and 6 bases from J; junction bases left unmatched: 8. The data derive from a study of blood T cell repertoires in COVID-19. As processed by the authors: Reference gene primers were amplified, and this amplification served to estimate nucleated cell counts. Only in-frame clones appear in the TCRdb table, and some are missing; sequencing was by immunoSEQ multiplex PCR. That table furnishes V, J and clone size, whereas the DNA furnished D and trimming. The top ten clones hold 25% of a sample with 10,000 to 15,000 clones, roughly 83% of them seen once.

Sequenced: peripheral blood. The chain combines TRBV2 with TRBJ2-1; 9 nucleotides align to TRBD1. This clonotype was sampled from a man aged 35 to 55 with active or convalescent COVID-19. The CDR3 nucleotides are TGTGCCAGCGCAGCACAGGGGGCCCGCAATGAGCAGTTCTTC. The encoded protein is CASAAQGARNEQFF.